The following is a T cell receptor beta chain sequence with its context. Its antigen remains undetermined. Per-nucleotide qualities are absent, and no much larger clonotype sits a single base away. The data were obtained in a study of OX40 agonist ivuxolimab in advanced cancers. Looking at the study overall: Ivuxolimab was a fully human IgG2 agonistic monoclonal antibody targeting the costimulatory receptor OX40 (CD134). Intravenous ivuxolimab was administered to patients every 2 weeks at six dose levels: 0.01, 0.1, 0.3, 1.5, 3 and 10 mg/kg. Of the roughly 53 patients in dose escalation, about 19 had hepatocellular carcinoma, about 15 had melanoma, 9 had renal cell carcinoma and 9 had head and neck cancer. In the dose-escalation cohort, more than 75% of patients were male, and the mean age was approximately 60 years, with a range of about 23 to 80. Patients were allowed to have had prior anti-PD-1, anti-PD-L1 or anti-CTLA-4 therapy, and around 43% of the dose-escalation patients had been treated with checkpoint inhibitors. Partial responses were achieved by three dose-escalation patients, of whom one had hepatocellular carcinoma and two had cutaneous melanoma. The purpose of peripheral TCRbeta sequencing was to test whether ivuxolimab changed TCR sequence diversity and led to clonal T-cell expansion. The paper describes the monotherapy dose-escalation part (N ≈ 51 patients) of the phase I trial of ivuxolimab.

CDR1 and CDR2, looked up from the germline V gene, are SGHTA and FQGNSA. From its cysteine to its phenylalanine, the CDR3 spans 14 amino acids. The kept DNA is CDR3 alone, 42 bases in frame from the first base. Trimming removed 2 bases from V and 2 bases from J; the gene matches leave 2 bases unexplained. To sequence the TCRbeta CDR3 region, genomic DNA was isolated from the sorted cells. The immunoSEQ Assay was used for sequencing of TCRbeta CDR3 regions. TCRdb retrieved this table from immuneACCESS and kept in-frame rearrangements only. Not all clones are present; in checked studies, unresolved V genes account for under half, and no reason is known for the remainder. Recorded for this sample are 150,000 to 170,000 clones; roughly 94% of them occurred a single time. The top ten clones comprise 0.31% of the sample. Overall study outcomes, separate from this receptor: Partial responders in the 0.1-3.0 mg/kg groups had among the lowest normalized peripheral clonal expansion, especially among CD8+ T cells. Low levels of normalized T-cell clonal expansion were also seen in some nonresponding patients. The antigen specificity of the clonally expanded peripheral T cells was not determined. At doses from 0.1 to 3.0 mg/kg, clonal expansion was seen in both CD4+ and CD8+ blood T cells between baseline and week 6. After ivuxolimab, expanded clones were on average more numerous among CD8+ T cells than among CD4+ T cells.

Patients with autoimmune disease history or receiving systemic immunosuppression were excluded from the trial. Peripheral blood for TCR sequencing was collected from all dose cohorts at baseline, on cycle 4 day 1, and on cycle 7 day 1. The samples were taken from a phase I, first-in-human, multicenter, open-label dose-escalation trial of ivuxolimab. Adults with locally advanced or metastatic melanoma, renal cell carcinoma, hepatocellular carcinoma or head and neck squamous cell carcinoma were enrolled in the trial. Before TCR sequencing, CD4+ T cells and CD8+ T cells were sorted from peripheral blood as separate populations.

Specimen: CD4+ or CD8+ T cells sorted from blood, collected in a trial of the OX40 agonist ivuxolimab. The chain was built from TRBV7-2 and TRBJ2-5, and TRBD2 aligns with 7 junction nucleotides. The TCR sequence derives from an adult with an advanced solid tumor such as melanoma, head and neck, liver or kidney cancer. The DNA sequence follows: TGTGCCAGCAGCTTACTGGGGGGGCAAGAGACCCAGTACTTC. This gives the protein CASSLLGGQETQYF.